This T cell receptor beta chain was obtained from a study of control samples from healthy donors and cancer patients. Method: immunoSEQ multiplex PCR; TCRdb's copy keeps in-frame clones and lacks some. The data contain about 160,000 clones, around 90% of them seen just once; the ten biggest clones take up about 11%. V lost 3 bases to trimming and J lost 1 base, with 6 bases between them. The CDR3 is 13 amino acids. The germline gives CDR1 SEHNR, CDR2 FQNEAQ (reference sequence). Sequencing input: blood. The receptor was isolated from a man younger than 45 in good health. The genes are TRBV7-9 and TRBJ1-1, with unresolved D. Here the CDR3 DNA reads TGTGCCAGCAGCTTCATACCGAACACTGAAGCTTTCTTT. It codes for CASSFIPNTEAFF.